The table lists the clone carrying this T cell receptor (beta chain) with a few counts. The ends lost 8 bases at V and 1 base at J; junction bases unmatched: 7. Germline V gene sequence: CDR1 MDHEN, CDR2 SYDVKM. The CDR3 covers 14 residues. This specimen comes from a study of T cells in Graves' hyperthyroidism and ophthalmopathy. RNA transcripts were the template for amplifying TCR beta CDR3 regions. The HTBI set primed first-round TCR CDR3 RT-PCR. In TCRdb, the multiplex PCR reads were re-called with MiXCR into one record per CDR3 protein. The data contain 500,000 to 650,000 distinct CDR3 sequences, about 15% of them singletons.

The V call is TRBV28, the J call TRBJ2-7, with 8 positions matching TRBD1. This TCR came from a woman aged 18-35 years with Graves' ophthalmopathy. Sequenced input: blood. CDR3 sequence (DNA): TGTGCCAGCTATACCGGGACAGGATCCTACGAGCAGTACTTC. Translated, it gives CASYTGTGSYEQYF.